The 17 T cell receptor beta chains listed next were all sequenced from one sample in a study of blood T cell repertoires in COVID-19. TCRdb's copy holds only in-frame clones and misses some; the assay was immunoSEQ multiplex PCR. The table records approximately 110,000 clones, 86% of them present only once. Sequenced: peripheral blood. The receptors originated from a human donor in a cohort sampled during active COVID-19.

The rearrangement links TRBV7-2 to TRBJ2-1; 13 nucleotides align to TRBD2. Germline CDR1 SGHTA, CDR2 FQGNSA. The CDR3 is made up of 16 amino acids. V trimming: 3 bases; J trimming: 8 bases; junction bases outside the gene matches: 7. DNA of the CDR3: TGTGCCAGCAGCTTTAAAGGGACTAGCGGGATAGATGAGCAGTTCTTC. Protein: CASSFKGTSGIDEQFF.

V gene TRBV4-1 combines with J gene TRBJ2-1; TRBD1 agrees at 12 bases. CDR3 length: 19 amino acids. Germline lookup yields CDR1 MGHRA and CDR2 YSYEKL. The V segment lost 0 bases and the J segment 5 bases; nucleotides outside the gene matches: 11. CDR3 residues: CASSQDPSGTGGAHNEQFF. DNA of the CDR3: TGCGCCAGCAGCCAAGATCCCTCCGGGACAGGGGGCGCCCACAATGAGCAGTTCTTC.

This clone was recorded only once. This chain connects TRBV5-1 to TRBJ2-1, with TRBD2 identical over 7 bases. The ends lost 4 bases at V and 7 bases at J; junction bases unmatched: 11. The CDR3 is 15 amino acids. CDR1 is SGHRS and CDR2 is YFSETQ in the germline V gene. CDR3 protein: CASSPHEGLRNEQFF. The CDR3 nucleotides read TGCGCCAGCAGCCCCCATGAGGGACTACGAAATGAGCAGTTCTTC.

This chain uses TRBV19 with TRBJ1-1; D is perhaps TRBD1 (6 bases). Germline V gene sequence: CDR1 LNHDA, CDR2 SQIVND (reference sequence). The V gene lost 1 base and the J gene lost 1 base, with 13 bases spanning the gap. This CDR3 has 16 residues. The CDR3 sequence: CASSIGGPRGNTEAFF. For the CDR3, the DNA is TGTGCCAGTAGTATAGGGGGGCCGAGGGGGAACACTGAAGCTTTCTTT.

This chain uses TRBV6-1 with TRBJ2-1; maybe TRBD2 (5 bases). CDR1 is MNHNS and CDR2 is SASEGT in the germline V gene. V was pared by 2 bases and J by 8 bases, with 19 bases between. The CDR3 runs 16 residues. The CDR3 loop reads CASSERNPTSGYEQFF. CDR3 coding DNA: TGTGCCAGCAGTGAAAGGAATCCAACGTCGGGGTATGAGCAGTTCTTC.

CDR3 nucleotides: TGCGCCAGCAGAGCCGGACAGGGTAGGGGTTCACCCCTCCACTTT. Its protein is CASRAGQGRGSPLHF. This chain joins TRBV5-1 and TRBJ1-6; 8 bases fit TRBD1. CDR1 and CDR2 from the germline V gene are SGHRS and YFSETQ. The CDR3 is 15 residues long. With V trimmed by 5 bases and J by 9 bases, 10 bases remained unmatched.

The rearrangement links TRBV30 to TRBJ2-1; 8 bases line up with TRBD2. CDR1 GTSNPN and CDR2 SVGIG come from the germline V gene (reference sequence). The CDR3 sequence is 15 residues long. V gave up 3 bases and J gave up 7 bases; unmatched junction bases: 11. The chain's CDR3 is CAWSDQGLAGNEQFF. In nucleotides, the CDR3 is TGTGCCTGGAGCGATCAGGGGCTAGCGGGTAATGAGCAGTTCTTC.

The chain couples TRBV27 to TRBJ1-5; 7 bases agree with TRBD1. The V and J ends lost 3 bases and 3 bases, in that order; junction bases with no gene match: 5. CDR1 MNHEY and CDR2 SMNVEV come from the germline V gene (reference sequence). The CDR3 length is 15 residues. In DNA form, the CDR3 reads TGTGCCAGCAGTTTTACAGGGGCGTTCAATCAGCCCCAGCATTTT. Protein sequence: CASSFTGAFNQPQHF.

J is TRBJ1-5 and V is TRBV21-1. TRBV21-1 is labeled a pseudogene. The CDR3 consists of 13 residues. The CDR3 nucleotides read TGTGCCAGCAGCGAGGAAGACAATCAGCCCCAGCATTTT. This encodes CASSEEDNQPQHF.

The CDR3 nucleotides are TGTGCCAGCTCACCCGGTTTCGGCAATGAGCAGTTCTTC. Translated, it gives CASSPGFGNEQFF. The chain recombines TRBV18 with TRBJ2-1, with D hard to call. The germline V gene encodes CDR1 KGHSH and CDR2 LQKENI. Trimming cost V 3 bases and J 6 bases, with 9 bases left between them. The CDR3 consists of 13 residues.

The chain is built from TRBV5-1 and TRBJ1-1, with 7 nucleotides matching TRBD1. CDR3 length: 14 amino acids. The trim removed 5 bases at V and 6 bases at J, leaving 10 bases unmatched. Germline V CDR1 and CDR2: SGHRS, YFSETQ. CDR3 amino acids: CASSGGGGLAEAFF. CDR3 sequence (DNA): TGCGCCAGCAGTGGTGGAGGGGGCTTGGCTGAAGCTTTCTTT.

The genes are TRBV12-5 and TRBJ2-7; 8 nucleotides align to TRBD1. Trimming removed 3 bases from V and 2 bases from J; junction bases left unmatched: 12. Germline V gene lookup returns CDR1 LGHNT and CDR2 FRNRAP. The CDR3 is 17 amino acids. CDR3 sequence: CASGFHTSGTGTYEQYF. CDR3 bases: TGTGCTAGTGGTTTCCATACATCCGGGACAGGTACCTACGAGCAGTACTTC.

This sequence joins TRBV10-2 and TRBJ1-5, with TRBD1 matching over 9 bases. V lost 0 bases to trimming and J lost 4 bases; unmatched junction nucleotides: 7. The CDR3 runs to 17 residues. Germline V gene sequence: CDR1 WSHSY, CDR2 SAAADI. The CDR3 nucleotides read TGCGCCAGCAGTGAGTCGACGACAGGGGGTCGAAATCAGCCCCAGCATTTT. Protein sequence: CASSESTTGGRNQPQHF.

The J gene is TRBJ1-5, the V gene TRBV12-5; D gene ambiguous. Trimming took off 5 bases at V and 3 bases at J, with 2 bases between the two ends. Per the germline V gene, CDR1 is LGHNT and CDR2 is FRNRAP. The CDR3 is 11 amino acids. The DNA for the CDR3 is TGTGCTAGTGGTCTCAATCAGCCCCAGCATTTT. Translated: CASGLNQPQHF.

The rearrangement uses TRBV27 and TRBJ2-7, with 11 bases that match TRBD2. CDR3 size: 14 residues. V dropped 6 bases and J dropped 3; count of bases not matched to a gene: 4. Germline V gives CDR1 MNHEY, CDR2 SMNVEV (reference sequence). The CDR3 sequence: CASSFSGRGYEQYF. The CDR3 region has the DNA TGTGCCAGCAGCTTTAGCGGGAGGGGCTACGAGCAGTACTTC.

The chain couples TRBV15 to TRBJ1-2, with unresolved D. CDR3 length: 15 residues. Germline-derived CDR1 and CDR2 are LNHNV and YYDKDF (reference sequence). V lost 0 bases and J lost 2, with 10 bases in between. This CDR3 reads CATSRDPSNNYGYTF. The CDR3 nucleotides are TGTGCCACCAGCAGAGATCCTTCTAACAACTATGGCTACACCTTC.

The CDR3 DNA sequence: TGTGCCAGCAGTGCGCTCTCAGGGGCAGCGAGTGAGCAGTTCTTC. Its translation is CASSALSGAASEQFF. The chain carries TRBV25-1 and TRBJ2-1; D is possibly TRBD1 (6 bases). The germline CDR1 and CDR2 sequences are MGHDK and SYGVNS. This CDR3 spans 15 amino acids. With 4 bases removed from V and 9 bases from J, the gap between germline ends came to 19 bases.